This T cell receptor beta chain was identified during a study of technical replicates of blood from a few donors. This CDR3 region has 15 residues. Germline V lookup: CDR1 MDHEN, CDR2 SYDVKM. V lost 4 bases to trimming and J lost 5 bases; unmatched junction nucleotides: 5. Only a few counts were recorded for this clone. The assay was immunoSEQ multiplex PCR, and TCRdb's table has in-frame clones only and misses some. This table holds tens of thousands of clones, approximately 94% found once. The TCR comes from a human donor in good health. This chain links TRBV28 with TRBJ2-2, with 9 nucleotides matching TRBD1. Input material: T cells isolated from PBMCs. The CDR3 here is CASSSPGQGTGELFF. DNA of the CDR3: TGTGCCAGCAGTTCCCCGGGACAGGGTACCGGGGAGCTGTTTTTT.